This T cell receptor (beta chain) stems from a study of identical twins. Unique molecular identifiers were in the cDNA, with template-switch universal primer binding. TCRdb re-analysed the 5' RACE reads in MiXCR, keeping a single row per CDR3 protein. The repertoire consists of hundreds of thousands of distinct CDR3 sequences, with 21% occurring once and the leading ten covering 4% to 5.5%. These same data were also listed under a study on T cells expressing NK-cell markers.

The sequence came from a woman between 18 and 30 years old in good health. The sample consisted of PBMCs.

CDR3: CASSSWALAYEQYF. The CDR3 coding sequence is TGTGCCAGCAGTTCTTGGGCCCTTGCCTACGAGCAGTACTTC. The rearrangement links TRBV6-5 to TRBJ2-7; D gene unclear. The CDR3 runs to 14 residues. In germline, CDR1 is MNHEY, CDR2 SVGAGI. Trimming pared 4 bases from V and 2 bases from J, leaving 12 bases between.